The 15 T cell receptor beta chains in this list originate from one sample, sequenced in a study of cytomegalovirus exposure and HLA in healthy donors. With 60 Vbeta and 13 Jbeta primers, the PCR was carried out. Produced via immunoSEQ multiplex PCR; TCRdb's table is partial and in-frame only. The table records approximately 61,000 clones, approximately 78% of them present only once. The sample was PBMCs. The origin of the receptors is a man aged 18 to 35 in good health and CMV-seropositive.

V is TRBV6-5 and J is TRBJ1-2, with D possibly matching TRBD1 (6 bases). This CDR3 is 12 amino acids long. In germline, CDR1 is MNHEY, CDR2 SVGAGI. V was trimmed by 4 bases and J by 9 bases, leaving 12 bases between them. CDR3 in DNA: TGTGCCAGCAGTTTCCTACAGGGAAGCTACACCTTC. Its translation: CASSFLQGSYTF.

The DNA of the CDR3 is TGCGCCAGCAGCTTGGCCTCCTCGAACACTGAAGCTTTCTTT. Amino acid sequence: CASSLASSNTEAFF. The chain uses TRBV5-1 and TRBJ1-1, with D hard to call. Trimming took 0 bases from V and 1 from J, leaving 7 bases between them. Germline V CDR1 and CDR2: SGHRS, YFSETQ. The CDR3 is 14 amino acids. Supplemented by reference TRBV5-1 and TRBJ1-1, the full variable domain reads KAGVTQTPRYLIKTRGQQVTLSCSPISGHRSVSWYQQTPGQGLQFLFEYFSETQRNKGNFPGRFSGRQFSNSRSEMNVSTLELGDSALYLCASSLASSNTEAFFGQGTRLTVV.

The rearrangement joins TRBV30 to TRBJ2-7, with a tentative D call TRBD2 (6 bases). Germline V gene data show CDR1 as GTSNPN and CDR2 as SVGIG (reference sequence). This CDR3 region has 13 residues. The germline V and J ends were trimmed by 5 bases and 0 bases, with 11 bases remaining between them. This chain's CDR3 is CAWGGSGSYEQYF. The CDR3 DNA follows: TGTGCCTGGGGCGGTAGCGGCTCCTACGAGCAGTACTTC.

The CDR3 reads CGRAVGELFF. The DNA of the CDR3 is TGCGGGAGGGCCGTCGGGGAGCTGTTTTTT. The rearrangement joins TRBV29-1 to TRBJ2-2; 7 nucleotides line up with TRBD2. In germline, CDR1 is SQVTM, CDR2 ANQGSEA. The length of the CDR3 is 10 residues.

The chain has TRBV28 and TRBJ2-2, with TRBD2 as a possible D gene (5 bases). The CDR3 has 14 amino acids. V gave up 6 bases and J gave up 3 bases, with 11 bases separating them. Germline V CDR1 and CDR2: MDHEN, SYDVKM. In DNA, the CDR3 is TGTGCCAGCAGCTCGCCCGGGGACACCGGGGAGCTGTTTTTT. Its protein product is CASSSPGDTGELFF.

This clone has just one count. The chain uses TRBV6-1 and TRBJ1-5; D gene ambiguous. CDR1 is MNHNS, CDR2 SASEGT, per germline. This CDR3 comprises 13 residues. The germline V and J ends were trimmed by 6 bases and 3 bases, with 9 bases remaining between them. DNA for the CDR3: TGTGCCAGCAGGGAGGGTAACAATCAGCCCCAGCATTTT. It encodes CASREGNNQPQHF.

The genes are TRBV6-6 and TRBJ2-5; no clear D gene. Germline V CDR1 and CDR2: MNHNY, SVGAGI (reference sequence). V shed 6 bases and J shed 5 bases, with 7 bases lying between them. There are 11 residues in the CDR3. CDR3 sequence: CASSRAETQYF. For the CDR3, the DNA is TGTGCCAGCAGCCGTGCGGAGACCCAGTACTTC.

The chain couples TRBV28 to TRBJ1-4; 9 bases fit TRBD1. CDR1 is MDHEN and CDR2 is SYDVKM in the germline V gene. V lost 6 bases to trimming and J lost 10 bases; unmatched junction nucleotides: 9. This CDR3 region has 14 residues. The CDR3, as DNA: TGTGCCAGCAGCCCCCCCGTGGACAGGGGAAAACTGTTTTTT. Its translation is CASSPPVDRGKLFF.

This chain links TRBV10-2 with TRBJ1-1; no clear D. Trimming stripped 2 bases from V and 5 bases from J, with 3 bases between. CDR3 length: 11 residues. Germline V gives CDR1 WSHSY, CDR2 SAAADI. This CDR3 is CASSEQTEAFF. CDR3 coding DNA: TGCGCCAGCAGTGAGCAGACTGAAGCTTTCTTT.

This clone was seen once. The rearrangement uses TRBV29-1 and TRBJ1-1; maybe TRBD1 (6 bases). The germline gives CDR1 SQVTM, CDR2 ANQGSEA. The length of the CDR3 is 13 residues. Trimming left V 3 bases short and J 4 bases short, with 12 bases between. The CDR3 here is CSVDGARGTEAFF. In nucleotides, the CDR3 is TGCAGCGTTGATGGTGCCAGGGGCACTGAAGCTTTCTTT.

A note on this clone: Other DNA sequences within the sample encode an identical CDR3. J is TRBJ2-3 and V is TRBV30; a possible D gene is TRBD2 (6 bases). V was clipped by 0 bases and J by 6 bases, with 7 bases between them. The length of the CDR3 is 12 residues. Germline loops: CDR1 GTSNPN, CDR2 SVGIG (reference sequence). The CDR3 DNA reads as TGTGCCTGGAGTGTGCTAGCGGATACGCAGTATTTT. Translated: CAWSVLADTQYF.

The chain is built from TRBV10-3 and TRBJ1-1; D is uncertain. Germline values: CDR1 ENHRY, CDR2 SYGVKD. Trimming pared 0 bases from V and 5 bases from J, leaving 7 bases between. The CDR3 consists of 13 residues. CDR3 amino acids: CAISESRETEAFF. CDR3 DNA: TGTGCCATCAGTGAGTCGCGGGAAACTGAAGCTTTCTTT.

The chain is built from TRBV4-2 and TRBJ2-7; 16 positions match TRBD2. V shed 0 bases and J 2 bases; nucleotides not matched to a gene: 10. The CDR3 is made up of 20 amino acids. The germline V gene encodes CDR1 LGHNA and CDR2 YNFKEQ. This chain's CDR3 is CASSQDPDSGLAGGAYEQYF. The CDR3 bases are TGTGCCAGCAGCCAAGATCCAGATTCGGGACTAGCGGGAGGGGCCTACGAGCAGTACTTC.

This chain uses TRBV19 with TRBJ1-4, with 7 bases matching TRBD1. V was clipped by 9 bases and J by 6 bases; unmatched bases: 7. This CDR3 is 13 amino acids long. CDR1 and CDR2 (germline): LNHDA, SQIVND (reference sequence). The CDR3 protein is CASTGVGYEKLFF. CDR3 nucleotides: TGTGCCAGCACAGGGGTGGGGTATGAAAAACTGTTTTTT.

This clone has more than one count but fewer than ten. This sequence joins TRBV5-4 and TRBJ2-3; D is ambiguous. This CDR3 comprises 15 residues. V was clipped by 0 bases and J by 4 bases, with 12 bases between them. Germline CDR1 SGHNT, CDR2 YYREEE (reference sequence). CDR3 protein: CASSLEAKPSDTQYF. The CDR3 nucleotides are TGTGCCAGCAGCTTGGAAGCAAAACCCTCAGATACGCAGTATTTT.